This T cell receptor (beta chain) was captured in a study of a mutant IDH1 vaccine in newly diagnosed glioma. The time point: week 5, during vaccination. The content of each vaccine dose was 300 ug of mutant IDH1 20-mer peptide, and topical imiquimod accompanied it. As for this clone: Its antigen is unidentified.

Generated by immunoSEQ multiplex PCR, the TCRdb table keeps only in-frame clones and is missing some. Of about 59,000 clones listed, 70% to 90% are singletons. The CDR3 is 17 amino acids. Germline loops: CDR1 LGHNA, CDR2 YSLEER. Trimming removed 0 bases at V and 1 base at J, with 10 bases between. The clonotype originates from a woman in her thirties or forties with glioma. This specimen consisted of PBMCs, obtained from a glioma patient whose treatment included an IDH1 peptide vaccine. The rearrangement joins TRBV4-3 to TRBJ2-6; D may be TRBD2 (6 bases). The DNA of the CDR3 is TGCGCCAGCAGCCAAGATTTCGGGGGATCTGGGGCCAACGTCCTGACTTTC. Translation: CASSQDFGGSGANVLTF.